The 8 T cell receptor beta chains in this list originate from one sample, sequenced in a study of OX40 agonist ivuxolimab in advanced cancers. Method: immunoSEQ multiplex PCR; TCRdb's copy keeps in-frame clones and lacks some. The repertoire holds 53,000 or so clones, with roughly 80% as singletons. The sequencing here drew on CD4+ or CD8+ T cells sorted from blood, taken in a trial of the OX40 agonist ivuxolimab. The source is an adult with an advanced solid tumor such as melanoma, head and neck, liver or kidney cancer.

The chain couples TRBV10-2 to TRBJ1-1; TRBD1 matches 7 bases. V was pared by 6 bases and J by 0 bases, with 7 bases of the junction left unmatched. CDR1 is WSHSY, CDR2 SAAADI, per germline. The CDR3 consists of 15 residues. The CDR3 sequence: CASRAGQSMNTEAFF. Written as DNA, the CDR3 is TGCGCCAGCAGGGCGGGACAGAGCATGAACACTGAAGCTTTCTTT.

The chain has TRBV19 and TRBJ2-2, with 8 bases identical to TRBD2. From germline, CDR1 is LNHDA and CDR2 SQIVND (reference sequence). The CDR3 loop spans 15 amino acids. Trimming cost V 7 bases and J 4 bases; bases outside gene matches: 8. The CDR3 is CASNVGGRLTGELFF. The DNA of the CDR3 is TGTGCCAGTAACGTCGGCGGGAGGCTCACCGGGGAGCTGTTTTTT.

The chain recombines TRBV6-4 with TRBJ2-2; D might be TRBD1 or TRBD2, each matching 5 bases. This CDR3 is built from 14 residues. The germline gives CDR1 MRHNA, CDR2 SNTAGT. The V end was cut by 3 bases, the J end by 3 bases, with 8 bases between. Written as DNA, the CDR3 is TGTGCCAGCAGTGATGAGGGACACACCGGGGAGCTGTTTTTT. The encoded protein is CASSDEGHTGELFF.

This rearrangement joins TRBV14 to TRBJ2-1; 8 bases agree with TRBD2. After removal of 6 bases from V and 5 bases from J, the junction contained 3 bases not matched to a gene. Germline V gives CDR1 SGHDN, CDR2 FVKESK. The CDR3 has 13 amino acids. DNA of the CDR3: TGTGCCAGCAGTGGCGGGGGGCACAATGAGCAGTTCTTC. Translating gives CASSGGGHNEQFF.

CDR3 bases: TGTGCCAGCAGCTTAAACGGGGGGGCTCACACAGATACGCAGTATTTT. Translation: CASSLNGGAHTDTQYF. The rearrangement links TRBV7-3 to TRBJ2-3, with 8 bases matching TRBD2. Germline V gene lookup returns CDR1 SGHTA and CDR2 FQGTGA. The CDR3 is 16 amino acids. J was trimmed by 2 bases and V by 1 base; bases with no gene match: 5. The complete variable domain, with remaining parts taken from reference TRBV7-3 and TRBJ2-3, reads GAGVSQTPSNKVTEKGKYVELRCDPISGHTALYWYRQSLGQGPEFLIYFQGTGAADDSGLPNDRFFAVRPEGSVSTLKIQRTERGDSAVYLCASSLNGGAHTDTQYFGPGTRLTVL.

This clone was seen a handful of times. The chain employs TRBV29-1 and TRBJ2-1; perhaps D is TRBD1 or TRBD2 (5 bases each). Trimming cost V 6 bases and J 0 bases, with 9 bases left between them. CDR1 is SQVTM and CDR2 is ANQGSEA in the germline V gene. This CDR3 spans 13 amino acids. The CDR3 spells CSVGTSSYNEQFF. The CDR3 nucleotides read TGCAGCGTGGGGACCAGCTCCTACAATGAGCAGTTCTTC.

The rearrangement links TRBV7-9 to TRBJ2-7, with 8 bases aligning to TRBD1. The CDR3 extends over 14 amino acids. Germline V gives CDR1 SEHNR, CDR2 FQNEAQ (reference sequence). V was pared by 2 bases and J by 3 bases, with 3 bases of the junction left unmatched. CDR3 sequence reads: CASSLQGADYEQYF. The CDR3 DNA reads as TGTGCCAGCAGCTTACAGGGGGCGGACTACGAGCAGTACTTC.

V and J are TRBV11-3 and TRBJ2-3; 9 bases fit TRBD2. This CDR3 comprises 13 residues. J gave up 5 bases and V 10 bases, and 7 bases lay outside the gene matches. CDR1 SGHNT and CDR2 YENEEA come from the germline V gene. CDR3 sequence (DNA): TGTGCCACAACCGGGACTAGCCAAGATACGCAGTATTTT. As protein: CATTGTSQDTQYF. Supplemented by reference TRBV11-3 and TRBJ2-3, the full variable domain reads EAGVVQSPRYKIIEKKQPVAFWCNPISGHNTLYWYLQNLGQGPELLIRYENEEAVDDSQLPKDRFSAERLKGVDSTLKIQPAELGDSAVYLCATTGTSQDTQYFGPGTRLTVL.